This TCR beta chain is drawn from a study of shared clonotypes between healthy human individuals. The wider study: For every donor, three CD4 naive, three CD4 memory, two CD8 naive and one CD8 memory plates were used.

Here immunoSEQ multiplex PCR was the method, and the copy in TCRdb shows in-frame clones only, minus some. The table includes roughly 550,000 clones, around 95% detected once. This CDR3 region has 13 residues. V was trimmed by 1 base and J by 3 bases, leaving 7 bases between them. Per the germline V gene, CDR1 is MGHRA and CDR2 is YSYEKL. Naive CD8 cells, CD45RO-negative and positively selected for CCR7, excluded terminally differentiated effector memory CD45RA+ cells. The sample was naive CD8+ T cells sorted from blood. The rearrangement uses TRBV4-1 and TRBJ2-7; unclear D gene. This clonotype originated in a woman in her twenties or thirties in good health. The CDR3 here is CASSQAPGYEQYF. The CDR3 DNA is TGCGCCAGCAGCCAAGCCCCTGGCTACGAGCAGTACTTC.